This T cell receptor beta chain was retrieved from a study of human CD8 memory T cell subsets (dated by TCRdb to the early 2020s). Regarding the study in general: To assess how stem-like (TSTEM), progenitor exhausted-like (TPEX) and effector memory CD8+ T cell subsets are clonally related, the TCRbeta repertoires of these three subsets were compared. Six donors each provided TSTEM, TPEX and effector memory subsets, and TCRbeta repertoires were obtained from all six. The paper's findings and limits, for the study overall: Normalized Shannon-Wiener diversity was similarly high in TSTEM and TPEX subsets, while effector memory subsets were less diverse by comparison. Sequencing was limited to TCRbeta chains, and the repertoire comparisons were based on more than five donors analyzed with paired t-tests and Bonferroni correction. The stem-like TSTEM and TPEX subsets each shared clonotypes with effector memory cells, but the TSTEM and TPEX repertoires had minimal overlap with each other, suggesting distinct antigen spectra. Based on Chao1 estimates, TSTEM subsets appeared to have greater repertoire diversity than TPEX subsets, which could potentially reflect a broader range of specificities.

With regard to this clonotype: The clone's antigen remains unknown.

CDR1 and CDR2, per the germline V gene, are KGHSH and LQKENI. The CDR3 runs 15 residues from the cysteine to the phenylalanine. DNA is not recorded here. The listed sequencing device is NextSeq 550. A Human TCR Profiling Kit was used to prepare UMI-labeled 5' RACE TCRbeta libraries. Every TCRbeta library was prepared in parallel with an identical number of PCR cycles. The source study handled its data this way. Each TCRbeta library contained between about 3,000 and 20,000 functional CDR3beta clonotypes. MIGEC 1.2.9 handled UMI extraction and consensus assembly, with a minimum of three reads required per UMI. MiXCR 3.0.3 was used to extract the in-frame CDR3beta repertoires. After each sample was downsampled to 42,000 randomly selected UMIs, diversity metrics were computed in VDJtools 1.2.1. For the top 3,000 clones of each sample pair, the repertoire overlap metrics D, R and F2 were calculated in VDJtools. TCRdb reprocessed the sequencing reads and holds a single record per CDR3 protein sequence, with no DNA. The V and J calls and clone size are TCRdb's, not the authors'. The sample's table covers more than 6,000 distinct CDR3 sequences. The ten biggest clones cover 20% to 25% of the sample.

CCR7+ PD-1- TIGIT- cells were the ones classified as stem-like memory CD8+ T cells (TSTEM). Density gradient separation was used to isolate peripheral blood mononuclear cells from healthy donor buffy coats. In the study, negative magnetic separation with EasySep or MojoSort CD8+ T cell isolation kits was used to enrich total CD8+ T cells. An RNeasy Mini Kit was used to extract total RNA from duplicate vials of some 160,000 sorted CD8+ T cells per subset. The PBMCs were used fresh or after being cryopreserved in fetal bovine serum with roughly 9.5% DMSO. Fluorescence-activated cell sorting on a FACSAria III was used to sort the CD8+ T cell subsets to purity.

The rearranged segments are TRBV18 and TRBJ2-3. This TCR was recovered from a human donor in good health. The specimen was CD8+ stem-like memory T cells (TSCM and TCM) sorted from PBMCs. Taken with the paper, the label for cell subset or site translates to: stem-like memory CD8 T cells (TSTEM), CCR7+ PD-1- TIGIT-. The CDR3 in this case is CASSPPGGKTDTQYF.